The rows below give T cell receptor beta chains drawn from one sample of a study of cytomegalovirus exposure and HLA in healthy donors. Here immunoSEQ multiplex PCR was the method, and the copy in TCRdb shows in-frame clones only, minus some. The sample lists 150,000 to 200,000 clones; around four fifths were seen once. Material: PBMCs. Receptors were obtained from a man between 18 and 29 years old in good health and CMV-seropositive. Both conserved end residues are part of each CDR3. A D gene is named only where the DNA matches it firmly. Size is stated for part of the rows, as once, few or many counts, or as a class when the clone is expanded.

CDR3nt | CDR3aa | j_gene | abundance | d_gene | v_gene
TGTGCCAGCAGCGGGACAGGGGTCCACGAGCAGTACTTC | CASSGTGVHEQYF | TRBJ2-7 | - | TRBD1 | TRBV5-6
TGTGCCAGCAGTGCAGGGGGCACAGATACGCAGTATTTT | CASSAGGTDTQYF | TRBJ2-3 | few | - | TRBV6-4
TGTGCCAGTAGTATAGTCCCTAGCGGGAGTCGCACCGGGGAGCTGTTTTTT | CASSIVPSGSRTGELFF | TRBJ2-2 | - | TRBD2 | TRBV19
TGTGCCAGCAGCCCCAAGGGAGCGGGAGTCCACAATGAGCAGTTCTTC | CASSPKGAGVHNEQFF | TRBJ2-1 | - | TRBD2 | TRBV9
TGTGCCACCAGCAGATACGGACAGGGTTATGCCTACGAGCAGTACTTC | CATSRYGQGYAYEQYF | TRBJ2-7 | - | TRBD1 | TRBV15
TGTGCCAGCAGTAATGGACAGGGAAGAGGTCAGCCCCAGCATTTT | CASSNGQGRGQPQHF | TRBJ1-5 | - | TRBD1 | TRBV2
TGCGCCAGCAGCCAAGCGTGGGGGGGCACAGATACGCAGTATTTT | CASSQAWGGTDTQYF | TRBJ2-3 | - | - | TRBV4-1
TGTGCCAGCAGCCAAGTGGCTGTCGGGAGCTCTGGAAACACCATATATTTT | CASSQVAVGSSGNTIYF | TRBJ1-3 | - | - | TRBV4-2
TGCGCCAGCAGCCCTACTCTAGTGGGGGGGCGAGAGACCCAGTACTTC | CASSPTLVGGRETQYF | TRBJ2-5 | few | - | TRBV5-1
TGTGCCAGCAGTCCCCCCCGGGGTGGAGGGGAGCTGTTTTTT | CASSPPRGGGELFF | TRBJ2-2 | - | - | TRBV27
TGTGCCAGCAGTGAGGGGGGGAGGGCTTTCTTT | CASSEGGRAFF | TRBJ1-1 | - | - | TRBV2
TGTGCCAGCAGCCCAAGACCAGTGGGGGGGATCTACGAGCAGTACTTC | CASSPRPVGGIYEQYF | TRBJ2-7 | few | TRBD2 | TRBV7-3
TGTGCCAGCAGCCCAGGGAACTCTGGAAACACCATATATTTT | CASSPGNSGNTIYF | TRBJ1-3 | - | - | TRBV7-2
TGTGCCAGCAGCTTGCGGGGGGGCAGCACTGAAGCTTTCTTT | CASSLRGGSTEAFF | TRBJ1-1 | - | - | TRBV5-4
TGTGCCAGCAGCTTAGCCGGCGCACAGGGTAACTATGGCTACACCTTC | CASSLAGAQGNYGYTF | TRBJ1-2 | - | - | TRBV7-9
TGCAGCGTTGAAGATCCAAGGGGATGGGGCACTGAAGCTTTCTTT | CSVEDPRGWGTEAFF | TRBJ1-1 | - | - | TRBV29-1
TGTGCCAGCAGCCGCCCATCGCGCTTGGATGGCTACACCTTC | CASSRPSRLDGYTF | TRBJ1-2 | - | - | TRBV16
TGTGCCAGCAGCGCCCGGAGGACTAGCGGGAGTGACGAGCAGTACTTC | CASSARRTSGSDEQYF | TRBJ2-7 | - | TRBD2 | TRBV7-2
TGCGCCAGCAGTCTTAGGGAGCACGAGCAGTACTTC | CASSLREHEQYF | TRBJ2-7 | - | - | TRBV10-2
TGTGCCAGCAGTACGGGACAGGGTTCTATCTATGGCTACACCTTC | CASSTGQGSIYGYTF | TRBJ1-2 | - | TRBD1 | TRBV27
TGTGCCAGCAGTCGTCAGATACAGAGTACGCAGTATTTT | CASSRQIQSTQYF | TRBJ2-3 | few | - | TRBV25-1
TGTGCCAGCAGCCTCGGGACTAGCGGACCCCCCTACGAGCAGTACTTC | CASSLGTSGPPYEQYF | TRBJ2-7 | - | TRBD2 | TRBV11-2
TGTGCCAGCTCGCCGGACAGTCCAAGGGGAAACACCATATATTTT | CASSPDSPRGNTIYF | TRBJ1-3 | - | - | TRBV18
TGTGCCAGCTCACCAATAACCGGGAGGCGCACAGATACGCAGTATTTT | CASSPITGRRTDTQYF | TRBJ2-3 | few | TRBD2 | TRBV18
TGCGCCAGCAGCTGGACTAGCGGCAATGAGCAGTTCTTC | CASSWTSGNEQFF | TRBJ2-1 | - | TRBD2 | TRBV5-1
TGTGCCAGCAGACCAGGAGGAGAGACCCAGTACTTC | CASRPGGETQYF | TRBJ2-5 | few | - | TRBV11-2
TGTGCCAGCTCCGGCTGGATACAGGGGGACGACTATGGCTACACCTTC | CASSGWIQGDDYGYTF | TRBJ1-2 | once | TRBD1 | TRBV18
TGTGCCAGCAGTGTACAGGGGTACTACGAGCAGTACTTC | CASSVQGYYEQYF | TRBJ2-7 | few | TRBD1 | TRBV6-1
TGTGCCAGCAGCTTAGCCCCCCAGGTGCTGGGTGGCTACACCTTC | CASSLAPQVLGGYTF | TRBJ1-2 | - | - | TRBV7-2
TGTGCCAGCACCCGGGATACAGTTCGCGAAAAACTGTTTTTT | CASTRDTVREKLFF | TRBJ1-4 | - | - | TRBV9
TGTGCCAGCAGAGGACTAGCGGGCCACAATGAGCAGTTCTTC | CASRGLAGHNEQFF | TRBJ2-1 | - | TRBD2 | TRBV2
TGTGCCAGCAGTGCCTCAACACTGGGAGGGGGTCACGGAAACACCATATATTTT | CASSASTLGGGHGNTIYF | TRBJ1-3 | - | - | TRBV6-1